Given below is one TCR beta chain in context. Its antigen is not yet known. The record has no base qualities; no much larger clone is one base away. The data belong to a study of long-term antiretroviral therapy in people with HIV (dated by TCRdb to about 2022). The study in broad terms: The earliest samples were collected approximately a decade before the 2015 WHO recommendation for immediate ART, a period when ART was typically delayed until CD4 counts fell. Whether ART initiation and durable HIV suppression were associated with changes in peripheral blood TRB repertoire composition and diversity was tested in a retrospective serial study. From 30 adults with confirmed HIV infection, the cohort provided some 200 cryopreserved PBMC samples, gathered serially across a mean of about six years (range 1-12). Of the roughly 30 participants with HIV, approximately 11 were female. No cross-contamination during QIAcube processing was shown when test extractions of a monoclonal T-cell line were performed alongside about 30 polyclonal samples. General findings and caveats noted by the study authors: Expanded TRB clones identified before ART initiation dominated the repertoire at all time points, although this dominance fluctuated and declined in many PLHIV after ART. Because pre-ART samples had limited cell numbers, profiling was done on unsorted PBMC rather than on sorted CD4+ and CD8+ T cells. Since PBMC availability was limited, sequencing covered only the TCR beta chain, with no alpha chain pairing. Inferences about post-ART repertoire changes were limited because no data were available on ART adherence, viral resistance or therapy changes. CDR3 length ranges in HIV repertoires were narrower than in controls, and network structure suggested an antigen-experienced repertoire with only a slight naive shift after ART. ART initiation was associated with a significant increase in TRB diversity, but diversity stayed significantly below transplant donor controls even after long-term ART. The samples span the years 2004 to 2017, and the ART regimens used may be less effective than current regimens.

Participants were included only if at least one PBMC sample before ART initiation and at least two post-ART samples were available. Treatment was received in the United States of America by all participants with HIV. Before DNA extraction, cryopreserved samples of roughly 0.95-10 million PBMC were thawed and washed. At the time of the earliest PBMC sample, participants with HIV were aged between roughly 20 and 60 years. PBMC samples were contributed by each participant from 1-4 timepoints before ART initiation and 2-8 timepoints after ART initiation, with a median of 7 samples. For every participant, serial HIV viral load, CD4+ T-cell count, ART history and demographic data were obtained. Genomic DNA was extracted from unsorted PBMC with a Qiagen kit on a QIAcube, processed in batches of 12 samples. Sequencing of the TRB variable region was done with the immunoSEQ hsTCRB v3.0 assay at survey level resolution. TRB sequencing targeted a depth of about 40,000-50,000 T-cell genomes per sample. TRB libraries were pooled and sequenced on an Illumina MiSeq using a v3 150-cycle kit. Regarding the original processing steps: Repertoire analysis was performed in R inside a reproducible Nextflow workflow that covered QC, data transformation and analysis. Custom analyses were implemented in LymphoSeq2, an R package for AIRR-Seq data exploration. After excluding several samples that yielded fewer than 5000 total TRB sequences, 188 HIV repertoires remained for analysis. Among the 170 to 200 retained HIV repertoires, some 59 were collected before ART initiation and 120 to 140 after ART initiation. Repertoires were downsampled to 5000 TRB nucleotide sequences, and summary statistics were averaged over 100 downsampling iterations. The analysis kept only TRB sequences whose CDR3 regions were at least seven amino acids long. Diversity was assessed using a clonality score derived from Shannon entropy and using the Gini coefficient. In the repertoire networks, any two of the top 5000 CDR3 amino acid sequences were connected whenever the two sequences differed by an edit distance of one. GLIPH2 predicted antigen specificity groups and MHC restriction for TRB CDR3 amino acid sequences. To flag known CMV, EBV, HIV or tissue antigen associations, CDR3 amino acid sequences were matched against VDJdb and McPAS-TCR. Pre-ART, post-ART and control groups were compared with Wilcoxon signed-rank tests and Holm-Bonferroni correction. As stored in TCRdb, this immuneACCESS dataset retains in-frame rearrangements with V and J assigned. A fraction of the clones does not appear; measured against another copy, unresolved V genes explain less than half of the discrepancy, and the remainder lacks a known reason. V and J calls and clone size come straight from that table; D and trimming were deduced from the DNA. The sample records roughly 30,000 clones, approximately 83% of which are singletons. The leading ten clones occupy around 3.8% of the sample.

Here the sequenced sample was unsorted PBMCs, taken 0.8 years before starting antiretroviral therapy. The clonotype comes from a man between 18 and 35 years old with HIV.

The DNA reads TGTGCCAGCGGGGGACAGGGGCCTTCGGAGGCTTTCTTT. Protein translation: CASGGQGPSEAFF. This chain joins TRBV2 to TRBJ1-1; 10 nucleotides in the junction match TRBD1. In the germline V gene, CDR1 corresponds to SNHLY and CDR2 to FYNNEI. Trimming accounts for 8 bases at V and 11 bases at J, while the number of junction bases matched to no gene is 11. From the cysteine up to the phenylalanine, the CDR3 has a length of 13 residues. Only the CDR3 region is kept as DNA, spanning 39 bases read in frame from base 1.